The present T cell receptor (beta chain) was sequenced within a study of T cell repertoires in cytomegalovirus infection. Looking at the study overall: Both recently identified HLA-C-restricted and well-studied HLA-B-restricted CMV epitopes were used in the study. Public signatures in TCR beta pointed to CMV infection and matching HLA type.

TCRdb reanalysed the reads using MiXCR and keeps one entry per CDR3 protein. The sample consists of roughly 120,000 distinct CDR3 sequences, around 31% of them appearing once. Broader study findings: The response measured ex vivo was dominated by TCR beta clonotypes (HLA-C-restricted and CMV-specific).

About this clonotype itself: The antigen remains undetermined.

With 3 bases clipped from V and 3 bases from J, the junction kept 9 bases outside the gene matches. Germline V gene lookup returns CDR1 SGHDT and CDR2 YYEEEE. The CDR3 runs 18 residues. Sequenced material: CD8+ T cells from cultured PBMCs, taken from culture after CMV antigen stimulation. The rearrangement joins TRBV5-6 to TRBJ2-3; 14 bases line up with TRBD2. This TCR came from a human donor in good health (CMV status not recorded). Some clones in this sample may be carry-over from other donors' samples. CDR3 DNA sequence: TGTGCCAGCAGCTCGGTGGGGACTAGCGGGGGAGTGACAGATACGCAGTATTTT. It is translated as CASSSVGTSGGVTDTQYF.